The 4 T cell receptor beta chains below come from one sample, sequenced in a study of beta chain features in type 1 diabetes. Study conclusions and caveats: TCRB CDR3 length was moderately but significantly reduced in all four CD4+ subsets of Type 1 diabetes patients.

What was sequenced were expressed TCRB transcripts, since all of the isolated RNA had been reverse transcribed. Sequenced by immunoSEQ multiplex PCR; TCRdb stores in-frame clones only, minus some. The sample has a few hundred thousand clones, approximately 13% seen once. No antigen has been assigned to these receptors. The sequencing input was naive CD4+ T cells from blood. The receptors derive from a man aged 25-45 years with type 1 diabetes.

This CDR3 reads CAISDSRQGGNQPQHF. The CDR3 coding sequence is TGTGCCATCAGTGATAGCCGACAGGGGGGCAATCAGCCCCAGCATTTT. The chain employs TRBV10-3 and TRBJ1-5; TRBD1 matches at 9 bases. Germline V CDR1 and CDR2: ENHRY, SYGVKD. Trimming removed 3 bases from V and 2 bases from J; junction bases left unmatched: 5. This CDR3 has 16 amino acids.

The chain joins TRBV7-2 to TRBJ2-3, with D uncertain. The V end lost 5 bases, the J end lost 12 bases, and 21 bases lay between the germline ends. Looked up from germline, CDR1 is SGHTA and CDR2 is FQGNSA. This CDR3 region has 14 residues. The CDR3 sequence: CASSPPSTAVRQYF. In DNA form, the CDR3 reads TGTGCCAGCAGCCCCCCATCTACGGCGGTTCGCCAGTATTTT.

This clone was counted between two and nine times. The CDR3 sequence: CASSLGTGPSYEQYF. CDR3 DNA: TGTGCCAGCAGCTTAGGGACAGGACCTTCCTACGAGCAGTACTTC. This sequence joins TRBV7-2 and TRBJ2-7; TRBD1 aligns across 7 bases. V shed 1 base and J 1 base; nucleotides not matched to a gene: 4. The germline CDR1 and CDR2 sequences are SGHTA and FQGNSA. CDR3 size: 15 residues.

This clone was picked up a small number of times. This rearrangement joins TRBV19 to TRBJ2-4; a possible D gene is TRBD2 (6 bases). Trimming cost V 5 bases and J 11 bases, with 16 bases left between them. Germline CDR1 and CDR2: LNHDA and SQIVND (reference sequence). This CDR3 has 13 residues. The CDR3 bases are TGTGCCAGTAGTTCCGGACTATTACAGGTTCAGTACTTC. It translates to CASSSGLLQVQYF.